The entry below gives a single T cell receptor beta chain sequence along with its context. Its cognate antigen is unknown. The sample is drawn from a study of CD8+ T cells in alopecia areata. Study-level points and caveats: Affected lesional scalp, above all in alopecia totalis/universalis, was more clonal than normal scalp. Both scalp clonality and the expanded CD8+ clones among the top 100 showed a significant decrease with tofacitinib.

Treatment indicated: oral pan-JAK inhibitor, 5-10 mg twice daily. Researchers took lesional scalp punch biopsies and peripheral blood from people who were alopecia areata patients. Sorted populations comprised CD4+ and CD8+ T cells obtained from PBMCs. Following extraction, RNA underwent reverse transcription to cDNA, which served as the sequencing template. Profiling relied on immunoSEQ multiplex PCR, and the TCRdb table lists in-frame clones only, not all of them. Among over 100,000 clones listed, around 50% were seen once. Germline CDR1 is SGHAT and CDR2 is FQNNGV. CDR3 length: 11 amino acids. The germline V and J ends were trimmed by 6 bases and 10 bases, with 12 bases remaining between them.

This chain links TRBV11-2 with TRBJ1-1; D gene uncertain. The specimen was CD8+ T cells sorted from blood, collected at week 24, from a patient treated with tofacitinib. The origin of this receptor is a human donor with alopecia areata. The CDR3 loop is CASSLEGTAFF. The CDR3 DNA reads as TGTGCCAGCAGTCTTGAAGGAACAGCTTTCTTT.